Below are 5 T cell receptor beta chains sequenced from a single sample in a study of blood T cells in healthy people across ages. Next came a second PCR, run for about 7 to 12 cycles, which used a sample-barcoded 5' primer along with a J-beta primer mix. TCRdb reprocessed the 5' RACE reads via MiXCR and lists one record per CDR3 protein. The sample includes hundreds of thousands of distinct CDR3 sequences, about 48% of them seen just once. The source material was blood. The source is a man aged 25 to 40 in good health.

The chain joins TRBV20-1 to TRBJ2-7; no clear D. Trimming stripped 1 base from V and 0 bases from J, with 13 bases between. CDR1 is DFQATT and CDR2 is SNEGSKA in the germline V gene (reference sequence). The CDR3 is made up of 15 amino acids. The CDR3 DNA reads TGCAGTGCTAGAGCGGGTCTTCAGAGCTCCTACGAGCAGTACTTC. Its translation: CSARAGLQSSYEQYF.

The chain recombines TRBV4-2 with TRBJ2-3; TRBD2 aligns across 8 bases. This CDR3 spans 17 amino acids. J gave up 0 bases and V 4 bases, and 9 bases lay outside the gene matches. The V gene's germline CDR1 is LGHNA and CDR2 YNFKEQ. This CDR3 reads CASSLGAGGASTDTQYF. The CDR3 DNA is TGTGCCAGCAGCCTAGGCGCCGGGGGGGCTAGCACAGATACGCAGTATTTT.

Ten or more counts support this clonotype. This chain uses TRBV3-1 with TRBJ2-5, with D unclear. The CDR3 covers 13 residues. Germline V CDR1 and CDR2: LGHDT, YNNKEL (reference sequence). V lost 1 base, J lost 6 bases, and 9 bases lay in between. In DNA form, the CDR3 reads TGTGCCAGCAGCCAAGGCGGCAGACAGACCCAGTACTTC. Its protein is CASSQGGRQTQYF.

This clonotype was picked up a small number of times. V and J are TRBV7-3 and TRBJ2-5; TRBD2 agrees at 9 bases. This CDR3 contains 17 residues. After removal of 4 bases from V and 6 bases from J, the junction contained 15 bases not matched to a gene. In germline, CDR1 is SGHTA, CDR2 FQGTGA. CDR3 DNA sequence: TGTGCCAGCAGCTCCACCTCGAATAGCGGGGGCGGAAAGACCCAGTACTTC. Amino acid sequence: CASSSTSNSGGGKTQYF.

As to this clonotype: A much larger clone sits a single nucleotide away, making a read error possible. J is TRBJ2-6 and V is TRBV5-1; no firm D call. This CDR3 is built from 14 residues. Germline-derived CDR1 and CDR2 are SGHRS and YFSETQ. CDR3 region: CASSLDSGTNVLTF. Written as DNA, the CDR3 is TGCGCCAGCAGCTTGGACTCTGGGACCAACGTCCTGACTTTC.